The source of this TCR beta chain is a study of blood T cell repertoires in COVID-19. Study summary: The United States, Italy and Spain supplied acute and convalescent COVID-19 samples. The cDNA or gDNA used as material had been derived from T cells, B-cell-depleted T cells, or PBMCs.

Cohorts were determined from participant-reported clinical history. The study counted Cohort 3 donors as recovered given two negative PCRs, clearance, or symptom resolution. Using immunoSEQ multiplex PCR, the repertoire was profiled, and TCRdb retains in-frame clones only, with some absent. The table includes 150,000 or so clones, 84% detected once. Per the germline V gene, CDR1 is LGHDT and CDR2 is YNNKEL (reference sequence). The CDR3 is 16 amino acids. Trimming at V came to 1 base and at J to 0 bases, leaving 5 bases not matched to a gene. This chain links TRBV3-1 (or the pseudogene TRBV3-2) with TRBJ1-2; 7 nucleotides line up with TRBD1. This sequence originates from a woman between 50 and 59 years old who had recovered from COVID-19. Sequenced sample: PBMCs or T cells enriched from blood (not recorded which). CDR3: CASSQVYRGPNYGYTF. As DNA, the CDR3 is TGTGCCAGCAGCCAAGTCTACAGGGGCCCTAACTATGGCTACACCTTC.